This TCR beta chain was profiled in a study of cytomegalovirus exposure and HLA in healthy donors. Assay used: immunoSEQ multiplex PCR; TCRdb lists only in-frame clones, some missing. The sample lists some 180,000 clones, around 80% occurring once. This clone is a singleton in its sample. Its antigen is not known. Overall study results and limits: Rare TCR sequences dominated, though some public TCRs recurred in many donors. In the approximately 130 validation repertoires, a later analysis found that first-cohort TCR clusters tended to co-occur. The classifier was said to identify cytomegalovirus status with high specificity and sensitivity. Altogether, some 160 TCR beta chains were recorded as cytomegalovirus-associated.

The CDR3 contains 13 residues. The V end lost 3 bases, the J end lost 4 bases, and 9 bases lay between the germline ends. The germline V gene encodes CDR1 ENHRY and CDR2 SYGVKD. The chain has TRBV10-3 and TRBJ1-2, with a tentative D call TRBD1 (6 bases). The material sequenced was PBMCs. The sequence came from a woman in her 30s in good health and CMV-seronegative. The CDR3 is CAISDSTGYGYTF. CDR3 DNA sequence: TGTGCCATCAGTGATTCGACAGGCTATGGCTACACCTTC.